This TCR beta chain was profiled in a study of cytomegalovirus exposure and HLA in healthy donors. Findings of the study overall: An analysis done earlier found most TCR beta V segments productive about 90% or about 30% of the time. According to reports, the classifier identified cytomegalovirus status with high specificity and sensitivity.

Per germline, CDR1 SGHRS and CDR2 YFSETQ. J gave up 1 base and V 4 bases, and 6 bases lay outside the gene matches. This CDR3 contains 15 residues. On this clone itself: Its antigen is not identified.

The PCR ran on 60 Vbeta and 13 Jbeta primers. Method: immunoSEQ multiplex PCR; TCRdb's copy keeps in-frame clones and lacks some. This table has approximately 150,000 clones, approximately 80% appearing once. Donors were nominally healthy when sampled, though unrecorded immune exposures were likely. This clonotype was obtained from a woman aged 35 to 49 in good health and CMV-seropositive. The sequenced material came from PBMCs. The gene calls are TRBV5-1 and TRBJ1-1; 8 bases are a match to TRBD1. This CDR3 reads CASSGGTGWNTEAFF. CDR3 sequence (DNA): TGCGCCAGCAGCGGCGGGACAGGTTGGAACACTGAAGCTTTCTTT.